The 29 T cell receptor beta chains in this list originate from one sample, sequenced in a study of T cell responses to AZD1222 COVID-19 vaccine. The data were produced by immunoSEQ multiplex PCR, yet TCRdb's version contains in-frame clones alone and is incomplete. The sample has more than 70,000 clones, 90% seen once. The sample in question was peripheral blood, obtained on day 0 of AZD1222 vaccination. These receptors came from an adult in good health.

This chain joins TRBV10-3 and TRBJ2-2; D unclear. Germline-derived CDR1 and CDR2 are ENHRY and SYGVKD. Deletions cut 0 bases from V and 2 bases from J, with 7 bases between. The CDR3 length is 15 residues. CDR3 DNA: TGTGCCATCAGTGAGTCGACGGATAACACCGGGGAGCTGTTTTTT. Protein: CAISESTDNTGELFF.

This sequence joins TRBV5-4 and TRBJ2-5, with D perhaps matching TRBD1 (6 bases). The CDR3 loop spans 14 amino acids. Germline V gene lookup returns CDR1 SGHNT and CDR2 YYREEE (reference sequence). Trimming cost V 3 bases and J 2 bases, with 11 bases left between them. This CDR3 is CASSSTGRQETQYF. The CDR3 DNA is TGTGCCAGCAGCTCGACAGGCCGGCAAGAGACCCAGTACTTC. Filled out from reference TRBV5-4 and TRBJ2-5, the complete variable domain reads ETGVTQSPTHLIKTRGQQVTLRCSSQSGHNTVSWYQQALGQGPQFIFQYYREEENGRGNFPPRFSGLQFPNYSSELNVNALELDDSALYLCASSSTGRQETQYFGPGTRLLVL.

The chain combines TRBV5-4 with TRBJ1-1; the D gene is possibly TRBD1 (6 bases). Looked up from germline, CDR1 is SGHNT and CDR2 is YYREEE (reference sequence). V was trimmed by 3 bases and J by 3 bases, leaving 12 bases between them. This CDR3 spans 14 amino acids. The DNA of the CDR3 is TGTGCCAGCAGCTACACAGGGAAGGACACTGAAGCTTTCTTT. Translation gives CASSYTGKDTEAFF.

J is TRBJ2-1 and V is TRBV30; D is unclear. With 4 bases removed from V and 2 bases from J, the gap between germline ends came to 12 bases. Germline CDR1 reads GTSNPN; CDR2 reads SVGIG (reference sequence). The CDR3 contains 14 residues. The CDR3, as DNA: TGTGCCTGGACCGCGTACAGACCCTACAATGAGCAGTTCTTC. Translated: CAWTAYRPYNEQFF.

The J gene is TRBJ2-3, the V gene TRBV9; 7 bases are a match to TRBD2. This CDR3 region has 17 residues. Trimming removed 4 bases from V and 3 bases from J; junction bases left unmatched: 14. CDR1 and CDR2 from the germline V gene are SGDLS and YYNGEE. CDR3 loop: CASSLRELAGVTDTQYF. Written as DNA, the CDR3 is TGTGCCAGCAGCCTCCGGGAACTTGCGGGAGTAACAGATACGCAGTATTTT.

This chain joins TRBV5-1 and TRBJ2-1; tentatively, D is TRBD1 or TRBD2 (5 bases each). Trimming shortened V by 0 bases and J by 4 bases, and 11 bases separated the two germline ends. CDR3 length equals 15 residues. The germline V gene encodes CDR1 SGHRS and CDR2 YFSETQ. The CDR3, as DNA: TGCGCCAGCAGCTTGGCCGGGACCTTATACAATGAGCAGTTCTTC. Amino acid sequence: CASSLAGTLYNEQFF. Combining the CDR3 with reference TRBV5-1 and TRBJ2-1 gives the whole variable domain KAGVTQTPRYLIKTRGQQVTLSCSPISGHRSVSWYQQTPGQGLQFLFEYFSETQRNKGNFPGRFSGRQFSNSRSEMNVSTLELGDSALYLCASSLAGTLYNEQFFGPGTRLTVL.

The chain is built from TRBV11-3 and TRBJ1-1; no clear D. Trimming took 1 base from V and 0 from J, leaving 18 bases between them. The germline CDR1 and CDR2 sequences are SGHNT and YENEEA. The CDR3 length is 18 residues. The CDR3 is CASSLGVGSPKMNTEAFF. The CDR3 DNA is TGTGCCAGCAGCTTAGGAGTTGGATCCCCTAAGATGAACACTGAAGCTTTCTTT.

The chain uses TRBV4-3 and TRBJ1-3; no reliable D call. Per the germline V gene, CDR1 is LGHNA and CDR2 is YSLEER. Trimming shortened V by 1 base and J by 0 bases, and 10 bases separated the two germline ends. The CDR3 sequence is 16 residues long. CDR3 in amino acids: CASSQAESLSGNTIYF. The CDR3 coding sequence is TGCGCCAGCAGCCAAGCAGAAAGCCTCTCTGGAAACACCATATATTTT.

J is TRBJ1-6 and V is TRBV30; D not certain. Trimming left V 0 bases short and J 8 bases short, with 8 bases between. The germline gives CDR1 GTSNPN, CDR2 SVGIG (reference sequence). CDR3 length: 13 amino acids. The CDR3 loop is CAWSVKMDSPLHF. The CDR3 DNA follows: TGTGCCTGGAGTGTAAAGATGGATTCACCCCTCCACTTT.

The chain carries TRBV24-1 and TRBJ2-4, with 11 positions matching TRBD2. The trim removed 0 bases at V and 3 bases at J, leaving 9 bases unmatched. Germline V gives CDR1 KGHDR, CDR2 SFDVKD. CDR3 length: 19 residues. The CDR3 here is CATSDLWPTSGRGKNIQYF. Here the CDR3 DNA reads TGTGCCACCAGTGATTTGTGGCCTACTAGCGGGAGAGGCAAAAACATTCAGTACTTC.

The chain is built from TRBV4-1 and TRBJ2-7, with D hard to call. Germline CDR1 MGHRA, CDR2 YSYEKL. The CDR3 has 17 residues. V lost 4 bases and J 5 bases, leaving 24 bases between the germline ends. Here the CDR3 reads CASSPSLSRGLYNEQYF. DNA of the CDR3: TGCGCCAGCAGCCCCAGTCTCAGTCGCGGCCTTTATAACGAGCAGTACTTC.

The V and J genes are TRBV7-2 and TRBJ2-7, with 10 nucleotides matching TRBD2. The J segment lost 1 base and the V segment lost 0 bases, leaving 9 bases of the junction unmatched. The CDR3 extends over 18 amino acids. Germline V CDR1 and CDR2: SGHTA, FQGNSA. In DNA, the CDR3 is TGTGCCAGCAGCTTAGCATCCATAGCGGGAGGCCCTTCCTACGAGCAGTACTTC. It specifies CASSLASIAGGPSYEQYF.

The V gene is TRBV3-1 (or the pseudogene TRBV3-2), the J gene TRBJ2-1; no reliable D call. The CDR3 sequence is 17 residues long. Trimming took 5 bases from V and 4 from J, leaving 21 bases between them. The germline gives CDR1 LGHDT, CDR2 YNNKEL (reference sequence). The CDR3: CASSKYRLAGPYNEQFF. In DNA form, the CDR3 reads TGTGCCAGCAGCAAATACCGACTCGCCGGACCTTACAATGAGCAGTTCTTC.

The CDR3 sequence: CASSQAARRTEAFF. The CDR3 bases are TGTGCCAGCAGCCAAGCTGCCAGGCGGACTGAAGCTTTCTTT. The gene calls are TRBV3-1 (or the pseudogene TRBV3-2) and TRBJ1-1; D unclear. The CDR3 has 14 residues. Germline values: CDR1 LGHDT, CDR2 YNNKEL (reference sequence). The V end lost 1 base, the J end lost 5 bases, and 11 bases lay between the germline ends.

This clone appeared a single time. The chain is built from TRBV3-1 (or the pseudogene TRBV3-2) and TRBJ2-1, with 11 bases lining up with TRBD2. Germline V lookup: CDR1 LGHDT, CDR2 YNNKEL (reference sequence). Trimming removed 7 bases from V and 5 bases from J; junction bases left unmatched: 19. This CDR3 contains 19 residues. The CDR3 protein is CASNHPASGRSGENNEQFF. The CDR3 DNA reads TGTGCCAGCAACCACCCGGCTAGCGGGAGGTCGGGGGAGAACAATGAGCAGTTCTTC.

The V and J genes are TRBV2 and TRBJ2-7; tentatively, D is TRBD1 or TRBD2 (6 bases each). Trimming shortened V by 0 bases and J by 3 bases, and 12 bases separated the two germline ends. Germline V gene lookup returns CDR1 SNHLY and CDR2 FYNNEI. CDR3 size: 15 residues. CDR3 region: CASSEALGGIYEQYF. For the CDR3, the DNA is TGTGCCAGCAGTGAAGCGCTGGGGGGCATCTACGAGCAGTACTTC.

The genes are TRBV10-3 and TRBJ2-3; TRBD1 matches at 8 bases. Germline values: CDR1 ENHRY, CDR2 SYGVKD. V shed 6 bases, J shed 8 bases, and the junction held 7 bases outside the gene matches. The CDR3 spans 13 residues. In nucleotides, the CDR3 is TGTGCCATCAGACCCGACAGGGGTGGTACGCAGTATTTT. Its translation is CAIRPDRGGTQYF.

V is TRBV2 and J is TRBJ1-1; D remains ambiguous. The CDR3 has 13 amino acids. The germline V gene has CDR1 SNHLY and CDR2 FYNNEI. The ends were cut back, 6 bases at V and 4 bases at J, with 12 bases in the middle. The CDR3 sequence: CASSPAPLTEAFF. In DNA, the CDR3 is TGTGCCAGCAGCCCCGCACCCCTCACTGAAGCTTTCTTT.

The V gene is TRBV12-3 or TRBV12-4, the J gene TRBJ1-1, with D hard to call. The V end lost 1 base, the J end lost 6 bases, and 3 bases lay between the germline ends. The CDR3 length is 11 residues. This chain's CDR3 is CASSLGSEAFF. The CDR3 DNA reads as TGTGCCAGCAGTTTAGGCTCTGAAGCTTTCTTT.

V is TRBV6-4 and J is TRBJ2-3, with D unresolved. The V gene's germline CDR1 is MRHNA and CDR2 SNTAGT. The CDR3 length is 15 residues. The V end was cut by 0 bases, the J end by 4 bases, with 11 bases between. The CDR3 region is CASSDSDDRADTQYF. CDR3 coding DNA: TGTGCCAGCAGTGACTCGGATGATAGGGCAGATACGCAGTATTTT.

The chain joins TRBV3-1 (or the pseudogene TRBV3-2) to TRBJ1-2; tentatively, D is TRBD1 (6 bases). CDR3 length: 17 residues. Trimming pared 4 bases from V and 0 bases from J, leaving 18 bases between. Germline assignment: CDR1 LGHDT and CDR2 YNNKEL (reference sequence). This chain's CDR3 is CASSPRGGRRPNYGYTF. The CDR3 DNA reads as TGTGCCAGCAGCCCCCGGGGGGGCCGCCGCCCTAACTATGGCTACACCTTC.

The rearrangement uses TRBV5-4 and TRBJ1-3; D gene unclear. CDR1 SGHNT and CDR2 YYREEE come from the germline V gene (reference sequence). V shed 4 bases and J shed 0 bases, with 5 bases lying between them. The CDR3 runs 13 residues. The CDR3 DNA follows: TGTGCCAGCAGCCTTTACTCTGGAAACACCATATATTTT. As protein: CASSLYSGNTIYF.

The chain has TRBV30 and TRBJ1-2; maybe TRBD1 (5 bases). The CDR3 covers 14 residues. Germline CDR1 and CDR2: GTSNPN and SVGIG (reference sequence). Deletions cut 1 base from V and 3 bases from J, with 12 bases between. Here the CDR3 DNA reads TGTGCCTGGAGTGGGCAGGGTCCCCACTATGGCTACACCTTC. Encoded protein: CAWSGQGPHYGYTF.

About this clone itself: A junction end diverges from the germline sequence, so it may reflect a read error. This chain connects TRBV7-3 to TRBJ2-4; the D gene could be TRBD1 or TRBD2 (5 bases each). The CDR3 length is 15 residues. The germline V gene encodes CDR1 SGHTA and CDR2 FQGTGA. For the CDR3, the DNA is TGTGCCAGCAGCTTAACTCCTTCTGTGGGACCCAAGCTCAACTTC. Translation gives CASSLTPSVGPKLNF.

The chain uses TRBV4-3 and TRBJ2-7; 10 bases agree with TRBD2. Per germline, CDR1 LGHNA and CDR2 YSLEER. The CDR3 contains 16 residues. V lost 0 bases to trimming and J lost 4 bases; unmatched junction nucleotides: 6. The CDR3 region is CASSQDSAGGPYEQYF. DNA for the CDR3: TGCGCCAGCAGCCAAGATTCAGCGGGAGGGCCTTACGAGCAGTACTTC.

V gene TRBV5-4 combines with J gene TRBJ2-3; D is undetermined. Trimming removed 2 bases at V and 1 base at J, with 8 bases between. This CDR3 has 14 amino acids. Germline V lookup: CDR1 SGHNT, CDR2 YYREEE (reference sequence). Here the CDR3 DNA reads TGTGCCAGCAGCTTAAACAGAGGCACAGATACGCAGTATTTT. Translated, it gives CASSLNRGTDTQYF.

J is TRBJ1-5 and V is TRBV6-6; no clear D. Germline V gene data show CDR1 as MNHNY and CDR2 as SVGAGI (reference sequence). CDR3 length equals 14 residues. V was trimmed by 0 bases and J by 5 bases, leaving 8 bases between them. CDR3 amino acids: CASSYSDEDQPQHF. CDR3 in DNA: TGTGCCAGCAGTTACTCAGACGAGGATCAGCCCCAGCATTTT.

The V call is TRBV30, the J call TRBJ1-2, with D possibly TRBD1 on 6 matching bases. Deletions cut 6 bases from V and 4 bases from J, with 9 bases between. The CDR3 sequence is 11 residues long. CDR1 and CDR2 (germline): GTSNPN, SVGIG (reference sequence). This chain's CDR3 is CACQDSYGYTF. In DNA, the CDR3 is TGTGCCTGCCAGGACAGCTATGGCTACACCTTC.

V usage is TRBV5-4 and J usage is TRBJ1-1; D gene unclear. The CDR3 is 15 residues long. V was pared by 4 bases and J by 4 bases, with 17 bases between. Germline values: CDR1 SGHNT, CDR2 YYREEE (reference sequence). CDR3 sequence reads: CASSLLVSQSTEAFF. For the CDR3, the DNA is TGTGCCAGCAGCCTATTAGTAAGTCAGAGCACTGAAGCTTTCTTT.